Listed here is a single T cell receptor beta chain. The record originates from a study of blood T cell repertoires in COVID-19. In the study overall: Samples taken during acute and convalescent COVID-19 were collected in the United States, Italy and Spain. T cells, B-cell-depleted T cells, or PBMCs supplied cDNA or gDNA.

Source study methods: Reference gene primer amplification yielded estimated nucleated cell counts. Data came from immunoSEQ multiplex PCR; TCRdb stores just in-frame clones and leaves some out. V and J calls and clone size are those listed in that table; D and trimming were worked out from the DNA. This sample has approximately 210,000 clones, with roughly four fifths found just once. V shed 5 bases and J 4 bases; nucleotides not matched to a gene: 7. The length of the CDR3 is 13 residues. Germline loops: CDR1 GTSNPN, CDR2 SVGIG (reference sequence). The TCR sequence derives from a woman between 35 and 50 years old with acute or convalescent COVID-19. Sequencing was performed on peripheral blood. The chain carries TRBV30 and TRBJ2-7; 8 nucleotides match TRBD1. The CDR3 sequence: CAWETGVGYEQYF. CDR3 in DNA: TGTGCCTGGGAGACAGGGGTTGGGTACGAGCAGTACTTC.